Following are 14 T cell receptor beta chains from one sample sequenced in a study of Ad26.COV2.S vaccination and SARS-CoV-2 variants. The protocol was immunoSEQ multiplex PCR, while the TCRdb copy is restricted to in-frame clones and leaves out a portion. The sample has roughly 400,000 clones; about 92% are singletons. Treatment indicated: some 19 received Ad26.COV2.S at low or high dose, single or two shots; several received placebo; per-sample allocation not given. Material that was analyzed had been drawn on day 63 after the first vaccine or placebo injection. This specimen was peripheral blood, taken in a trial of Ad26.COV2.S vaccine versus placebo. These receptors all stem from a person between 18 and 60 years old who received the Ad26.COV2.S COVID-19 vaccine or a placebo.

This chain uses TRBV2 with TRBJ1-1; D not certain. The CDR3 contains 14 residues. Trimming cost V 7 bases and J 0 bases, with 12 bases left between them. CDR1 is SNHLY, CDR2 FYNNEI, per germline. In nucleotides, the CDR3 is TGTGCCAGCACGGGCAGCCTAATGAACACTGAAGCTTTCTTT. This codes for CASTGSLMNTEAFF.

The rearrangement links TRBV5-6 to TRBJ1-1; TRBD1 might be the D (5 bases). Germline assignment: CDR1 SGHDT and CDR2 YYEEEE. V was trimmed by 1 base and J by 7 bases, leaving 11 bases between them. The CDR3 loop spans 13 amino acids. DNA for the CDR3: TGTGCCAGCAGCTTGTCGGGCGGGGGTGAAGCTTTCTTT. Amino acid sequence: CASSLSGGGEAFF.

J is TRBJ2-7 and V is TRBV6-2 or TRBV6-3; D is ambiguous. V dropped 6 bases and J dropped 6 bases, with 12 bases sitting between them. CDR1 and CDR2 from the germline V gene are MNHEY and SVGEGT. CDR3 length: 12 amino acids. In DNA form, the CDR3 reads TGTGCCAGCAGCCGTGGTTCGGGCGAGCAGTACTTC. Its protein product is CASSRGSGEQYF.

The chain carries TRBV5-5 and TRBJ2-7; 7 nucleotides match TRBD1. Looked up from germline, CDR1 is SGHKS and CDR2 is YYEKEE (reference sequence). Trimming cost V 4 bases and J 3 bases; bases outside gene matches: 7. CDR3 length: 14 amino acids. Here the CDR3 reads CASSRLDRDYEQYF. The CDR3 DNA reads TGTGCCAGCAGCCGCCTCGACAGGGACTACGAGCAGTACTTC.

The chain joins TRBV27 to TRBJ2-7; TRBD1 matches 7 bases. Germline V lookup: CDR1 MNHEY, CDR2 SMNVEV (reference sequence). J lost 6 bases, V lost 0 bases, and 2 bases had no gene match. The CDR3 is 13 residues long. The DNA for the CDR3 is TGTGCCAGCAGTTTATCGGGACAGACCGAGCAGTACTTC. This encodes CASSLSGQTEQYF.

This clone appeared once. This chain links TRBV2 with TRBJ2-1, with 9 bases aligning to TRBD2. The germline V gene has CDR1 SNHLY and CDR2 FYNNEI. V shed 6 bases and J 0 bases; nucleotides not matched to a gene: 3. The CDR3 sequence is 15 residues long. Here the CDR3 DNA reads TGTGCCAGCAGATCGACTAGCGGCTCCTACAATGAGCAGTTCTTC. Its protein is CASRSTSGSYNEQFF.

The chain employs TRBV5-5 and TRBJ2-1; 8 bases map to TRBD1. The CDR3 length is 14 residues. Per the germline V gene, CDR1 is SGHKS and CDR2 is YYEKEE (reference sequence). V was clipped by 4 bases and J by 8 bases; unmatched bases: 8. The CDR3: CASSRMTGVDEQFF. The DNA for the CDR3 is TGTGCCAGCAGCAGGATGACAGGGGTTGATGAGCAGTTCTTC.

This clone was counted once. The chain employs TRBV7-2 and TRBJ2-1; tentatively, D is TRBD2 (5 bases). Germline CDR1 reads SGHTA; CDR2 reads FQGNSA. Trimming took off 5 bases at V and 0 bases at J, with 17 bases between the two ends. The CDR3 runs 17 residues. In nucleotides, the CDR3 is TGTGCCAGCAGCGCTAGCCCCGGATCTAGCTCCTACAATGAGCAGTTCTTC. As protein: CASSASPGSSSYNEQFF.

The chain joins TRBV11-3 to TRBJ2-1; tentative D call: TRBD2 (5 bases). Trimming cost V 4 bases and J 2 bases, with 12 bases left between them. The CDR3 length is 15 residues. Germline V gene sequence: CDR1 SGHNT, CDR2 YENEEA. CDR3 region: CASSSLSGPYNEQFF. In DNA form, the CDR3 reads TGTGCCAGCAGCTCCTTGAGCGGCCCCTACAATGAGCAGTTCTTC.

The chain links TRBV24-1 to TRBJ1-5, with a tentative D call TRBD1 (5 bases). The CDR3 runs to 14 residues. Germline-derived CDR1 and CDR2 are KGHDR and SFDVKD. Trimming stripped 4 bases from V and 3 bases from J, with 9 bases between. The CDR3 reads CATSDPGANQPQHF. DNA of the CDR3: TGTGCCACCAGTGACCCTGGGGCCAATCAGCCCCAGCATTTT.

The chain recombines TRBV28 with TRBJ2-7; perhaps TRBD2 as D (5 bases). CDR1 and CDR2 (germline): MDHEN, SYDVKM. This CDR3 has 14 amino acids. The V end lost 1 base, the J end lost 2 bases, and 9 bases lay between the germline ends. CDR3 loop: CASSLYGETYEQYF. The CDR3 coding sequence is TGTGCCAGCAGTTTATACGGGGAAACCTACGAGCAGTACTTC.

The rearrangement joins TRBV5-6 to TRBJ2-1, with 7 positions matching TRBD1. Trimming at V came to 2 bases and at J to 3 bases, leaving 5 bases not matched to a gene. This CDR3 comprises 15 residues. The V gene's germline CDR1 is SGHDT and CDR2 YYEEEE. The CDR3: CASSLATGRYNEQFF. The DNA for the CDR3 is TGTGCCAGCAGCTTAGCGACAGGGCGCTACAATGAGCAGTTCTTC.

The J gene is TRBJ2-4, the V gene TRBV2; TRBD1 matches 7 bases. Trimming at V came to 6 bases and at J to 1 base, leaving 6 bases not matched to a gene. The germline gives CDR1 SNHLY, CDR2 FYNNEI. This CDR3 is 15 amino acids long. CDR3 sequence (DNA): TGTGCCAGCAGCGGACAGGCTGCGGCCAAAAACATTCAGTACTTC. This sequence encodes CASSGQAAAKNIQYF.

V and J are TRBV7-6 and TRBJ2-2, with D possibly TRBD2 on 5 matching bases. Germline V lookup: CDR1 SGHVS, CDR2 FNYEAQ. The CDR3 sequence is 15 residues long. Deletions cut 6 bases from V and 2 bases from J, with 13 bases between. CDR3 coding DNA: TGTGCCAGCAGATCCGGGATTATAAACACCGGGGAGCTGTTTTTT. Its protein product is CASRSGIINTGELFF.